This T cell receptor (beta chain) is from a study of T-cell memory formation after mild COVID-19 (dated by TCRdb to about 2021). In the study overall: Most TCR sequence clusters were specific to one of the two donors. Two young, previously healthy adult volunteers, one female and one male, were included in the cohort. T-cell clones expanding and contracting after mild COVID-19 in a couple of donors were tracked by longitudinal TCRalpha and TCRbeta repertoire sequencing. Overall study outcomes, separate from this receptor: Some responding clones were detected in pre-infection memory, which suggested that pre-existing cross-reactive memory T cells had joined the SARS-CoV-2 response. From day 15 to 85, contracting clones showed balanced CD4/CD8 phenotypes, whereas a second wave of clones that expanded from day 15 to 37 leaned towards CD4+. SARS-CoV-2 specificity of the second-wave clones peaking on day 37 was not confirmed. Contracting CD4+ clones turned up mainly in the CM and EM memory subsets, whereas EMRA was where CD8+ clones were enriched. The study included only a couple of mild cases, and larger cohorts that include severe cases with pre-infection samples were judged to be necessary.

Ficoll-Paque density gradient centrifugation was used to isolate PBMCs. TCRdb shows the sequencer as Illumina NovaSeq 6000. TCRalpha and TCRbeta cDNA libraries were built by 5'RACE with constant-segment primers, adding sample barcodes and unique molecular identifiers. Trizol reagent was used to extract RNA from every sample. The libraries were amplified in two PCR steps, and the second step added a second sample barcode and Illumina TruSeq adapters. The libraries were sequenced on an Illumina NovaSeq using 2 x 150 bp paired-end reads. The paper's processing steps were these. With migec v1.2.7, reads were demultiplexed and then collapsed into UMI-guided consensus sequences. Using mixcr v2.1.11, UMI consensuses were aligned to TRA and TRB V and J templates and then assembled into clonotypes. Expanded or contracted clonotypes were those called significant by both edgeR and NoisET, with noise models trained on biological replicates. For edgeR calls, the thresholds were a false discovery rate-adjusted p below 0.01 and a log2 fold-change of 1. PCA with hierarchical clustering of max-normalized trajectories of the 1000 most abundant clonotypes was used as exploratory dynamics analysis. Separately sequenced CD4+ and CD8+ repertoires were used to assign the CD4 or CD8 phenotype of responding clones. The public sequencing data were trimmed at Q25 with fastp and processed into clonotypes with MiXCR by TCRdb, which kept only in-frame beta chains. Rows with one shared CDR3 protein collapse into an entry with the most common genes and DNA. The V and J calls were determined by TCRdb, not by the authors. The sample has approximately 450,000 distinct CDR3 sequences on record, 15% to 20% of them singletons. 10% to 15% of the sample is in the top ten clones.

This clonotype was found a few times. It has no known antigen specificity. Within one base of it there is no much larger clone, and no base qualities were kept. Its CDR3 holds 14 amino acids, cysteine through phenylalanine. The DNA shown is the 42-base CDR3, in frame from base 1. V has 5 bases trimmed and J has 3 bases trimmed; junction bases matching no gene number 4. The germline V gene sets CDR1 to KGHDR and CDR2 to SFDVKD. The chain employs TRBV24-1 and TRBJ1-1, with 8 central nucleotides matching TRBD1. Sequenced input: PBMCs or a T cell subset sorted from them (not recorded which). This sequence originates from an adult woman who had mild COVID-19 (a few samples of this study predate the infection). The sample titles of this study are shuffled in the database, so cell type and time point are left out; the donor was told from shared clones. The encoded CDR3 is CATSALDRDTEAFF. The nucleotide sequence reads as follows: TGTGCCACCAGTGCCCTGGACAGGGACACTGAAGCTTTCTTT.